These 22 T cell receptor beta chains share one sample of origin, sequenced in a study of blood T cell repertoires in COVID-19. Some clones are missing from TCRdb's copy, which holds only in-frame ones; the method was immunoSEQ multiplex PCR. The profile shows roughly 130,000 clones, about 80% of them singletons. Sequencing used peripheral blood. The origin of the receptors is a woman between 45 and 60 years old with acute or convalescent COVID-19.

The V gene is TRBV12-5, the J gene TRBJ2-3; TRBD2 is a possible D gene (5 bases). With 3 bases removed from V and 0 bases from J, the gap between germline ends came to 22 bases. Per germline, CDR1 LGHNT and CDR2 FRNRAP. This CDR3 has 19 residues. In nucleotides, the CDR3 is TGTGCTAGTGGTTTCGCTTGGGGTAGCGAACGTATTAGCACAGATACGCAGTATTTT. This encodes CASGFAWGSERISTDTQYF.

The chain couples TRBV5-1 to TRBJ2-7; D perhaps matches TRBD1 (6 bases). The germline CDR1 and CDR2 sequences are SGHRS and YFSETQ. The CDR3 spans 14 residues. Trimming left V 4 bases short and J 2 bases short, with 13 bases between. CDR3 bases: TGCGCCAGCAGCACTCTACAGGGACCCTACGAGCAGTACTTC. Residues: CASSTLQGPYEQYF.

The rearrangement links TRBV19 to TRBJ2-1; a possible D gene is TRBD2 (6 bases). V lost 3 bases and J 1 base, leaving 13 bases between the germline ends. The CDR3 spans 16 residues. The germline CDR1 and CDR2 sequences are LNHDA and SQIVND (reference sequence). CDR3 nucleotides: TGTGCCAGTAGTATCACAATAGCGGATTCCTACAATGAGCAGTTCTTC. It yields the protein CASSITIADSYNEQFF.

J is TRBJ2-2 and V is TRBV3-1 (or the pseudogene TRBV3-2), with 8 bases identical to TRBD1. The CDR3 sequence is 15 residues long. Germline CDR1 reads LGHDT; CDR2 reads YNNKEL (reference sequence). J lost 6 bases, V lost 2 bases, and 5 bases had no gene match. CDR3 residues: CASSQWDRSPGELFF. The CDR3 DNA is TGTGCCAGCAGCCAATGGGACAGGTCTCCCGGGGAGCTGTTTTTT.

The rearrangement uses TRBV7-8 and TRBJ2-2; the match to TRBD1 covers 7 bases. V was clipped by 5 bases and J by 6 bases; unmatched bases: 12. From germline, CDR1 is SGHVS and CDR2 FQNEAQ. The CDR3 has 16 residues. The CDR3 DNA is TGTGCCAGCAGCACAAACCCGACAGGGAGCGCCGGGGAGCTGTTTTTT. Amino acids: CASSTNPTGSAGELFF.

The V and J genes are TRBV11-2 and TRBJ1-3; maybe TRBD1 (6 bases). CDR1 is SGHAT, CDR2 FQNNGV, per germline. The CDR3 sequence is 15 residues long. V gave up 4 bases and J gave up 4 bases, with 14 bases separating them. CDR3 nucleotides: TGTGCCAGCAGCTCGAGCAGGGGAAAGGGAAACACCATATATTTT. This codes for CASSSSRGKGNTIYF. The full variable domain, with the rest looked up from reference TRBV11-2 and TRBJ1-3, is EAGVAQSPRYKIIEKRQSVAFWCNPISGHATLYWYQQILGQGPKLLIQFQNNGVVDDSQLPKDRFSAERLKGVDSTLKIQPAKLEDSAVYLCASSSSRGKGNTIYFGEGSWLTVV.

CDR3 loop: CASSRGQGFRNEQFF. The CDR3 coding sequence is TGTGCCAGCAGCCGCGGACAGGGGTTTAGAAATGAGCAGTTCTTC. The chain has TRBV7-3 and TRBJ2-1; 9 bases are a match to TRBD1. Trimming cost V 5 bases and J 7 bases; bases outside gene matches: 9. CDR3 length equals 15 residues. The germline V gene has CDR1 SGHTA and CDR2 FQGTGA.

The J gene is TRBJ2-1, the V gene TRBV3-1 (or the pseudogene TRBV3-2); 9 bases align to TRBD1. The CDR3 sequence is 14 residues long. J was trimmed by 9 bases and V by 4 bases; bases with no gene match: 7. CDR1 LGHDT and CDR2 YNNKEL come from the germline V gene (reference sequence). DNA for the CDR3: TGTGCCAGCAGCCCCCGGACAGGGGCCGGTGAGCAGTTCTTC. Protein product: CASSPRTGAGEQFF.

The count of this clone is one. This sequence joins TRBV19 and TRBJ2-1, with 7 bases identical to TRBD2. The CDR3 loop spans 16 amino acids. The V gene end was trimmed by 1 base and the J gene end by 7 bases; junction bases not matched to a gene: 10. The germline CDR1 and CDR2 sequences are LNHDA and SQIVND (reference sequence). CDR3 in amino acids: CASSIGGLVGGNEQFF. For the CDR3, the DNA is TGTGCCAGTAGTATAGGAGGGTTGGTGGGGGGGAATGAGCAGTTCTTC. Full variable domain (outside the CDR3, taken from reference TRBV19 and TRBJ2-1): DGGITQSPKYLFRKEGQNVTLSCEQNLNHDAMYWYRQDPGQGLRLIYYSQIVNDFQKGDIAEGYSVSREKKESFPLTVTSAQKNPTAFYLCASSIGGLVGGNEQFFGPGTRLTVL.

CDR3: CASSRTGGTGELFF. The CDR3 DNA sequence: TGTGCCAGCAGTCGGACAGGGGGGACCGGGGAGCTGTTTTTT. The chain carries TRBV6-5 and TRBJ2-2; 10 bases align to TRBD1. Per the germline V gene, CDR1 is MNHEY and CDR2 is SVGAGI. This CDR3 spans 14 amino acids. Germline trimming cut 5 bases from V and 5 bases from J; bases unmatched to any gene: 2.

The rearrangement uses TRBV30 and TRBJ2-5; 9 positions agree with TRBD2. With 2 bases clipped from V and 2 bases from J, the junction kept 3 bases outside the gene matches. CDR1 is GTSNPN and CDR2 is SVGIG in the germline V gene (reference sequence). The CDR3 has 14 amino acids. The CDR3 spells CAWSSLAGQETQYF. The DNA of the CDR3 is TGTGCCTGGAGTTCGCTAGCGGGACAAGAGACCCAGTACTTC.

The rearrangement links TRBV5-6 to TRBJ1-5; TRBD1 matches 7 bases. This CDR3 is 16 amino acids long. The V gene's germline CDR1 is SGHDT and CDR2 YYEEEE. The junction had 7 bases not matched to a gene; V was cut back by 4 bases and J by 0 bases. The CDR3 here is CASSKGQLYSNQPQHF. For the CDR3, the DNA is TGTGCCAGCAGCAAGGGACAGTTGTATAGCAATCAGCCCCAGCATTTT. Based on the CDR3 plus reference TRBV5-6 and TRBJ1-5, the full variable domain is DAGVTQSPTHLIKTRGQQVTLRCSPKSGHDTVSWYQQALGQGPQFIFQYYEEEERQRGNFPDRFSGHQFPNYSSELNVNALLLGDSALYLCASSKGQLYSNQPQHFGDGTRLSIL.

The gene calls are TRBV24-1 and TRBJ2-1, with D perhaps TRBD2 (5 bases). This CDR3 has 13 amino acids. The V end was cut by 8 bases, the J end by 7 bases, with 14 bases between. From germline, CDR1 is KGHDR and CDR2 SFDVKD. As DNA, the CDR3 is TGTGCCACCAAAGGTGGCCGGAGGAATGAGCAGTTCTTC. This sequence encodes CATKGGRRNEQFF.

This clone was found once. The chain uses TRBV12-3 or TRBV12-4 and TRBJ1-2, with D perhaps matching TRBD1 (5 bases). The CDR3 has 13 residues. V lost 7 bases, J lost 6 bases, and 15 bases lay in between. CDR3 DNA: TGTGCCAGCACCCCGGGGGGAGGGGATGGCTACACCTTC. It specifies CASTPGGGDGYTF.

This clone has only one observation. The gene calls are TRBV6-5 and TRBJ1-1; D remains unclear. V gave up 4 bases and J gave up 7 bases, with 10 bases separating them. Germline V gives CDR1 MNHEY, CDR2 SVGAGI. This CDR3 comprises 12 residues. The CDR3 spells CASSFGENEAFF. CDR3 bases: TGTGCCAGCAGTTTCGGAGAAAATGAAGCTTTCTTT.

This chain connects TRBV4-1 to TRBJ2-7; 8 positions match TRBD1. V lost 4 bases, J lost 2 bases, and 16 bases stayed unmatched. The CDR3 loop spans 18 amino acids. The V gene's germline CDR1 is MGHRA and CDR2 YSYEKL. In DNA form, the CDR3 reads TGCGCCAGCAGCCGCCTCCCCCAAGGACAGGGCAAAACCTACGAGCAGTACTTC. The encoded protein is CASSRLPQGQGKTYEQYF.

CDR3 nucleotides: TGCAGCGTCTCCCCCGGGACAGGGGGGACTGAAGCTTTCTTT. This sequence encodes CSVSPGTGGTEAFF. The V and J genes are TRBV29-1 and TRBJ1-1; the match to TRBD1 covers 11 bases. The J segment lost 5 bases and the V segment lost 6 bases, leaving 8 bases of the junction unmatched. The CDR3 loop spans 14 amino acids. Germline V gene data show CDR1 as SQVTM and CDR2 as ANQGSEA. The complete variable domain, with remaining parts taken from reference TRBV29-1 and TRBJ1-1, reads SAVISQKPSRDICQRGTSLTIQCQVDSQVTMMFWYRQQPGQSLTLIATANQGSEATYESGFVIDKFPISRPNLTFSTLTVSNMSPEDSSIYLCSVSPGTGGTEAFFGQGTRLTVV.

The V and J genes are TRBV11-2 and TRBJ1-2, with TRBD1 matching over 10 bases. CDR1 and CDR2 (germline): SGHAT, FQNNGV. Germline trimming cut 1 base from V and 3 bases from J; bases unmatched to any gene: 5. The CDR3 covers 16 residues. CDR3: CASSLVTGGADYGYTF. The DNA for the CDR3 is TGTGCCAGCAGCTTAGTGACAGGGGGCGCTGACTATGGCTACACCTTC. Filled out from reference TRBV11-2 and TRBJ1-2, the complete variable domain reads EAGVAQSPRYKIIEKRQSVAFWCNPISGHATLYWYQQILGQGPKLLIQFQNNGVVDDSQLPKDRFSAERLKGVDSTLKIQPAKLEDSAVYLCASSLVTGGADYGYTFGSGTRLTVV.

CDR3 protein: CASSFVGGKTEAFF. As DNA, the CDR3 is TGTGCCAGCAGCTTTGTAGGGGGAAAGACTGAAGCTTTCTTT. The chain carries TRBV7-2 and TRBJ1-1; D is possibly TRBD1 (6 bases). V lost 3 bases to trimming and J lost 5 bases, with 13 bases between them. The CDR3 is 14 residues long. The germline V gene encodes CDR1 SGHTA and CDR2 FQGNSA. Drawing the rest from reference TRBV7-2 and TRBJ1-1, the complete variable domain is GAGVSQSPSNKVTEKGKDVELRCDPISGHTALYWYRQSLGQGLEFLIYFQGNSAPDKSGLPSDRFSAERTGGSVSTLTIQRTQQEDSAVYLCASSFVGGKTEAFFGQGTRLTVV.

The chain is built from TRBV3-1 (or the pseudogene TRBV3-2) and TRBJ1-1; 9 bases agree with TRBD1. V lost 3 bases to trimming and J lost 0 bases; unmatched junction nucleotides: 2. Germline V gene sequence: CDR1 LGHDT, CDR2 YNNKEL (reference sequence). The length of the CDR3 is 15 residues. The CDR3 DNA follows: TGTGCCAGCAGCCAGGGACAGGGATTGAACACTGAAGCTTTCTTT. This sequence encodes CASSQGQGLNTEAFF.

The sample holds a few counts of this clone. CDR3 residues: CSVVYSGANVLTF. CDR3 nucleotides: TGCAGCGTTGTGTACTCTGGGGCCAACGTCCTGACTTTC. This sequence joins TRBV29-1 and TRBJ2-6; D unresolved. This CDR3 has 13 residues. Germline V gives CDR1 SQVTM, CDR2 ANQGSEA. Trimming removed 4 bases from V and 0 bases from J, with 4 bases in between.

The V call is TRBV19, the J call TRBJ1-6; 10 positions match TRBD1. J gave up 4 bases and V 5 bases, and 8 bases lay outside the gene matches. Germline V CDR1 and CDR2: LNHDA, SQIVND (reference sequence). This CDR3 region has 17 residues. CDR3 protein: CASSAQTGGAYNSPLHF. CDR3 coding DNA: TGTGCCAGTAGTGCTCAGACAGGGGGCGCGTATAATTCACCCCTCCACTTT.